This T cell receptor beta chain comes out of a study of T-cell reconstitution after alpha-beta-depleted transplantation in children. Findings and limits, study-wide: T cells produced anew were the main source of T-cell counts and diversity one year after transplant.

This CDR3 is built from 16 residues. From germline, CDR1 is DFQATT and CDR2 SNEGSKA (reference sequence). Trimming cost V 0 bases and J 2 bases, with 17 bases left between them. Unique molecular identifiers were incorporated during preparation of the TCRbeta library. TCRdb passed the PCR reads through MiXCR, listing each CDR3 protein once. There are more than 75,000 distinct CDR3 sequences in the sample; about 25% occur only once, and over 20% lies in the top ten. Note on this clonotype: The antigen remains undetermined.

The sequence was obtained from a boy between 2 and 10 years old with acute lymphoblastic leukemia, due to receive a stem cell transplant. The chain employs TRBV20-1 and TRBJ2-7; D is possibly TRBD2 (6 bases). The sequencing here drew on PBMCs, taken before TCRalphabeta/CD19-depleted stem cell transplant. Written as DNA, the CDR3 is TGCAGTGCTAGAGATCCTAGGCGGGGTTCCACCTACGAGCAGTACTTC. It encodes CSARDPRRGSTYEQYF.